These T cell receptor beta chains were read from a single sample in a study of blood T cell repertoires in COVID-19. TCRdb keeps only in-frame clones here, not all; method: immunoSEQ multiplex PCR. The table shows about 270,000 clones, with 75% to 90% occurring only once. Sequencing was performed on peripheral blood. All receptors come from a man aged 50 or older with acute or convalescent COVID-19. The CDR3 runs from the conserved cysteine through the conserved F or W. Each record gives: V gene, D gene, J gene, CDR3 protein, CDR3 DNA. The D gene is left open where the match is weak.

TRBV10-3	TRBD2	TRBJ2-5	CAISETSGGPSGTQYF	TGTGCCATCAGTGAAACTAGCGGGGGGCCCTCAGGGACCCAGTACTTC
TRBV11-2	TRBD2	TRBJ2-1	CASSPGTSGGEQFF	TGTGCCAGCAGCCCTGGGACTAGCGGGGGGGAGCAGTTCTTC
TRBV12-5	NA	TRBJ1-1	CASGREVTEAFF	TGTGCTAGTGGTCGGGAGGTCACTGAAGCTTTCTTT
TRBV19	NA	TRBJ2-3	CASSPRQGTDTQYF	TGTGCCAGTAGTCCCCGACAGGGCACAGATACGCAGTATTTT
TRBV24-1	TRBD1	TRBJ1-5	CATTRDRVGPQHF	TGTGCCACTACCCGGGACAGGGTAGGGCCCCAGCATTTT
TRBV18	TRBD1	TRBJ1-1	CASSPLDRGRTEAFF	TGTGCCAGCTCACCCCTGGACAGGGGGCGTACTGAAGCTTTCTTT
TRBV30	NA	TRBJ1-1	CAWRRNTEAFF	TGTGCCTGGAGGAGGAACACTGAAGCTTTCTTT
TRBV9	TRBD1	TRBJ1-3	CASSDGQGVSGNTIYF	TGTGCCAGCAGCGATGGACAGGGGGTTTCTGGAAACACCATATATTTT
TRBV5-4	NA	TRBJ1-2	CASSSPGDGYTF	TGTGCCAGCAGCTCCCCAGGGGATGGCTACACCTTC
TRBV7-9	NA	TRBJ1-6	CASTYKLDGVNRYNSPLHF	TGTGCCAGCACCTATAAACTGGACGGGGTAAACCGTTATAATTCACCCCTCCACTTT
TRBV14	NA	TRBJ2-1	CASSPSGKGVLFF	TGTGCCAGCAGCCCCTCGGGGAAGGGCGTCCTGTTCTTC
TRBV4-1	NA	TRBJ1-5	CASSQEGGTHQPQHF	TGCGCCAGCAGCCAAGAAGGAGGGACCCACCAGCCCCAGCATTTT
TRBV19	NA	TRBJ1-3	CASCDRSSGNTIYF	TGTGCCAGTTGTGACAGGAGCTCTGGAAACACCATATATTTT
TRBV7-3	NA	TRBJ2-5	CASSLTPQPPGAQYF	TGTGCCAGCAGCTTAACGCCGCAGCCACCAGGGGCCCAGTACTTC
TRBV6-1	TRBD1	TRBJ2-1	CASSEGQYSYNEQFF	TGTGCCAGCAGTGAGGGACAGTACTCCTACAATGAGCAGTTCTTC
TRBV7-9	TRBD2	TRBJ2-3	CASSLYRLAGTDTQYF	TGTGCCAGCAGCTTATACCGACTAGCGGGCACAGATACGCAGTATTTT
TRBV9	TRBD1	TRBJ2-7	CASSPRTGFPYEQYF	TGTGCCAGCAGCCCCCGGACAGGTTTTCCCTACGAGCAGTACTTC
TRBV12-3/TRBV12-4	NA	TRBJ1-2	CASSVSLGYTF	TGTGCCAGCAGTGTTTCACTTGGCTACACCTTC
TRBV9	TRBD1	TRBJ1-5	CASSSGQGDGPQHF	TGTGCCAGCAGCTCAGGACAGGGTGATGGGCCCCAGCATTTT
TRBV19	NA	TRBJ2-5	CASSEDTTRETQYF	TGTGCCAGTAGTGAGGACACCACCCGGGAGACCCAGTACTTC
TRBV2	NA	TRBJ2-7	CASLFAGYEQYF	TGTGCCAGCCTTTTCGCCGGCTACGAGCAGTACTTC
TRBV5-4	NA	TRBJ2-5	CASSLDGYQETQYF	TGTGCCAGCAGCTTGGACGGGTACCAAGAGACCCAGTACTTC
TRBV18	TRBD2	TRBJ2-1	CASSTGLAGFNEQFF	TGTGCCAGCTCAACTGGACTAGCGGGGTTCAATGAGCAGTTCTTC